This T cell receptor (beta chain) was sequenced during a study of OX40 agonist ivuxolimab in advanced cancers. Profiled with immunoSEQ multiplex PCR; TCRdb holds only in-frame clones, not every one. The repertoire consists of nearly 80,000 clones, with approximately 92% occurring once and the leading ten covering roughly 6.9%. V shed 4 bases and J shed 2 bases, with 15 bases lying between them. CDR1 GTSNPN and CDR2 SVGIG come from the germline V gene (reference sequence). The CDR3 covers 16 residues. V usage is TRBV30 and J usage is TRBJ2-6, with D perhaps matching TRBD1 or TRBD2 (5 bases each). The TCR sequence derives from an adult with an advanced solid tumor such as melanoma, head and neck, liver or kidney cancer. This specimen consisted of CD4+ or CD8+ T cells sorted from blood, obtained in a trial of the OX40 agonist ivuxolimab. The CDR3: CAWNPTGQAGANVLTF. The DNA of the CDR3 is TGTGCCTGGAACCCTACGGGGCAGGCTGGGGCCAACGTCCTGACTTTC.